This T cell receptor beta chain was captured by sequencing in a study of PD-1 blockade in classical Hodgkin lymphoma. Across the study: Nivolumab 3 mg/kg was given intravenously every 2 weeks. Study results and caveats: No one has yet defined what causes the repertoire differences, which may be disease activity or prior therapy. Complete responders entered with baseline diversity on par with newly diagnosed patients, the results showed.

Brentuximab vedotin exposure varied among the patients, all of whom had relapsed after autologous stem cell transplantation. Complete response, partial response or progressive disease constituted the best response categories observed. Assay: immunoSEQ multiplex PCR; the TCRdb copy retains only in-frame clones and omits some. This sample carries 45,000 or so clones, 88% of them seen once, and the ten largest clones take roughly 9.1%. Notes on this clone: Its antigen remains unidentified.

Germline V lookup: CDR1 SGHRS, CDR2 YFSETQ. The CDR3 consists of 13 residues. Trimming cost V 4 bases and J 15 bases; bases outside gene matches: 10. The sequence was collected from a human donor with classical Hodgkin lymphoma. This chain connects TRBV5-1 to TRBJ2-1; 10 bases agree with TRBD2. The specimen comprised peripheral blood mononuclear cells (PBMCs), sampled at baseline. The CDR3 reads CASSPAPSGSRFF. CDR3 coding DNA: TGCGCCAGCAGCCCGGCCCCTAGCGGGAGTAGGTTCTTC.